Here is one TCR beta chain with its context. The antigen is not known. Produced via immunoSEQ multiplex PCR; TCRdb's table is partial and in-frame only. Of under 250,000 clones in the sample, roughly 87% were seen once. The donors were in the roughly 130-subject validation cohort, distinct from the roughly 600-subject first cohort. The data are from a study of cytomegalovirus exposure and HLA in healthy donors. The overall study: Both the 120 validation repertoires and the approximately 700 first-cohort repertoires used the same platform, as reported by a later analysis.

This CDR3 spans 14 amino acids. Per the germline V gene, CDR1 is SGDLS and CDR2 is YYNGEE. Trimming removed 4 bases from V and 7 bases from J; junction bases left unmatched: 10. Whole-study results and caveats: Some TCR beta chains (approximately 180 of them) were listed as cytomegalovirus-associated. As confirmed in vitro, a few CMV-associated chains were specific for CMV antigens.

The sequencing sample was made of PBMCs. This receptor was obtained from a woman younger than 35 in good health and CMV-seropositive. V and J are TRBV9 and TRBJ2-7; TRBD2 agrees at 8 bases. CDR3 amino acids: CASSPSGSMGEQYF. The CDR3, as DNA: TGTGCCAGCAGCCCGAGCGGGAGTATGGGTGAGCAGTACTTC.